These 31 T cell receptor beta chains were all obtained from the same sample, sequenced in a study of PD-1 blockade in classical Hodgkin lymphoma. The data were produced by immunoSEQ multiplex PCR, yet TCRdb's version contains in-frame clones alone and is incomplete. This sample has more than 60,000 clones, with 90% found just once. Every patient had relapsed following autologous stem cell transplantation, and cohorts differed in brentuximab vedotin exposure. Sequenced material: peripheral blood mononuclear cells (PBMCs), taken at baseline. The receptor set was obtained from a human donor with classical Hodgkin lymphoma.

This chain uses TRBV6-6 with TRBJ2-7, with D hard to call. Trimming removed 7 bases from V and 3 bases from J, with 13 bases in between. Germline V gene data show CDR1 as MNHNY and CDR2 as SVGAGI (reference sequence). The CDR3 totals 13 residues. CDR3: CASKARVDYEQYF. For the CDR3, the DNA is TGTGCCAGCAAGGCAAGGGTGGACTACGAGCAGTACTTC.

The chain carries TRBV7-8 and TRBJ1-5; a possible D gene is TRBD1 (6 bases). Per germline, CDR1 SGHVS and CDR2 FQNEAQ. There are 16 residues in the CDR3. V lost 2 bases and J lost 0, with 11 bases in between. The chain's CDR3 is CASSLRTAYSNQPQHF. The CDR3 nucleotides are TGTGCCAGCAGCTTAAGGACAGCTTATAGCAATCAGCCCCAGCATTTT.

V is TRBV5-1 and J is TRBJ2-7; 9 bases are a match to TRBD2. Germline assignment: CDR1 SGHRS and CDR2 YFSETQ. The CDR3 is made up of 14 amino acids. The J segment lost 4 bases and the V segment lost 6 bases, leaving 8 bases of the junction unmatched. The CDR3, as DNA: TGCGCCAGCAAGTGGGCTAGCGGGAAATACGAGCAGTACTTC. It yields the protein CASKWASGKYEQYF. Filled out from reference TRBV5-1 and TRBJ2-7, the complete variable domain reads KAGVTQTPRYLIKTRGQQVTLSCSPISGHRSVSWYQQTPGQGLQFLFEYFSETQRNKGNFPGRFSGRQFSNSRSEMNVSTLELGDSALYLCASKWASGKYEQYFGPGTRLTVT.

The chain joins TRBV2 to TRBJ2-1, with a weak D call TRBD1 (6 bases). This CDR3 comprises 12 residues. From germline, CDR1 is SNHLY and CDR2 FYNNEI. The V end was cut by 10 bases, the J end by 7 bases, with 14 bases between. As DNA, the CDR3 is TGTGCCACCCGACAGGTTAATAATGAGCAGTTCTTC. Its translation: CATRQVNNEQFF.

This chain links TRBV6-5 with TRBJ1-1; TRBD1 might be the D (5 bases). Trimming stripped 7 bases from V and 3 bases from J, with 18 bases between. CDR3 length equals 15 residues. Germline V gene lookup returns CDR1 MNHEY and CDR2 SVGAGI. The CDR3 bases are TGTGCCAGCAAAGTCAGGGTAACCGGGGACACTGAAGCTTTCTTT. Protein product: CASKVRVTGDTEAFF.

The chain links TRBV30 to TRBJ2-3, with D perhaps matching TRBD2 (6 bases). The germline CDR1 and CDR2 sequences are GTSNPN and SVGIG (reference sequence). V lost 1 base to trimming and J lost 14 bases, with 16 bases between them. The CDR3 is 12 amino acids. The CDR3 protein is CAWSAGREKAYF. The CDR3 nucleotides are TGTGCCTGGAGTGCCGGGCGGGAAAAGGCGTATTTT.

The rearrangement uses TRBV15 and TRBJ2-7; TRBD2 matches 9 bases. The germline gives CDR1 LNHNV, CDR2 YYDKDF (reference sequence). V shed 3 bases, J shed 0 bases, and the junction held 6 bases outside the gene matches. The CDR3 spans 16 residues. The CDR3 nucleotides read TGTGCCACCAGCAGCAGAAGCGGGGGGACCTCCTACGAGCAGTACTTC. The encoded protein is CATSSRSGGTSYEQYF.

V is TRBV6-6 and J is TRBJ1-2; D not resolved. Germline-derived CDR1 and CDR2 are MNHNY and SVGAGI (reference sequence). The V end lost 2 bases, the J end lost 5 bases, and 6 bases lay between the germline ends. The CDR3 extends over 12 amino acids. The CDR3 reads CASSYREYGYTF. CDR3 DNA: TGTGCCAGCAGTTACCGGGAGTATGGCTACACCTTC.

The chain is built from TRBV27 and TRBJ2-7; no clear D. This CDR3 is built from 14 residues. In germline, CDR1 is MNHEY, CDR2 SMNVEV (reference sequence). The V end was cut by 5 bases, the J end by 2 bases, with 13 bases between. The CDR3 here is CASSPRDLTYEQYF. DNA of the CDR3: TGTGCCAGCAGTCCCCGTGACTTGACCTACGAGCAGTACTTC.

The chain combines TRBV10-3 with TRBJ2-7; D is unclear. Germline V lookup: CDR1 ENHRY, CDR2 SYGVKD. This CDR3 spans 14 amino acids. V shed 0 bases and J shed 4 bases, with 10 bases lying between them. This chain's CDR3 is CAISESEVLYEQYF. The CDR3 DNA sequence: TGTGCCATCAGTGAGTCCGAGGTCTTGTACGAGCAGTACTTC.

DNA for the CDR3: TGTGCCAGCAGCTTAAAGGGGGCGGCAGATACGCAGTATTTT. Protein: CASSLKGAADTQYF. The chain couples TRBV7-9 to TRBJ2-3; 7 bases fit TRBD1. The CDR3 has 14 amino acids. With 2 bases clipped from V and 4 bases from J, the junction kept 3 bases outside the gene matches. CDR1 is SEHNR and CDR2 is FQNEAQ in the germline V gene (reference sequence).

The V gene is TRBV6-1, the J gene TRBJ2-2, with D uncertain. This CDR3 has 18 residues. The ends were cut back, 3 bases at V and 0 bases at J, with 17 bases in the middle. Germline V CDR1 and CDR2: MNHNS, SASEGT. The CDR3 sequence is CASSDLGSSTPNTGELFF. CDR3 sequence (DNA): TGTGCCAGCAGTGATTTGGGTTCCTCTACTCCGAACACCGGGGAGCTGTTTTTT.

The V and J genes are TRBV7-9 and TRBJ2-7, with TRBD1 as a possible D gene (6 bases). The V gene's germline CDR1 is SEHNR and CDR2 FQNEAQ (reference sequence). The CDR3 length is 13 residues. Trimming took off 0 bases at V and 7 bases at J, with 10 bases between the two ends. DNA for the CDR3: TGTGCCAGCAGCTTAGCGGGGGCTGAAGAGCAGTACTTC. This translates into CASSLAGAEEQYF.

The genes are TRBV5-6 and TRBJ2-6, with a weak D call TRBD1 (6 bases). Trimming stripped 2 bases from V and 0 bases from J, with 12 bases between. The germline CDR1 and CDR2 sequences are SGHDT and YYEEEE. The CDR3 has 17 residues. This CDR3 reads CASSFTGTLSGANVLTF. CDR3 nucleotides: TGTGCCAGCAGCTTCACCGGGACACTCTCTGGGGCCAACGTCCTGACTTTC.

This chain connects TRBV2 to TRBJ2-2, with 11 bases identical to TRBD2. The germline V gene has CDR1 SNHLY and CDR2 FYNNEI. The CDR3 is made up of 16 amino acids. V dropped 6 bases and J dropped 3; count of bases not matched to a gene: 6. CDR3 region: CASRGSSGRYTGELFF. CDR3 nucleotide sequence: TGTGCCAGCAGGGGTTCTAGCGGGAGGTACACCGGGGAGCTGTTTTTT.

The chain couples TRBV10-3 to TRBJ1-5; 7 bases agree with TRBD1. CDR1 is ENHRY, CDR2 SYGVKD, per germline. The junction had 11 bases not matched to a gene; V was cut back by 0 bases and J by 6 bases. This CDR3 region has 17 residues. This chain's CDR3 is CAISESRVRQGVQPQHF. CDR3 sequence (DNA): TGTGCCATCAGTGAGTCTAGAGTGAGGCAGGGGGTTCAGCCCCAGCATTTT.

The rearrangement uses TRBV5-1 and TRBJ2-1; either TRBD1 or TRBD2 may fit D (6 bases each). CDR3 size: 16 residues. V was clipped by 3 bases and J by 2 bases, with 15 bases between them. CDR1 is SGHRS and CDR2 is YFSETQ in the germline V gene. In DNA, the CDR3 is TGCGCCAGCAGCTCCGGGGTAGGGGGGCCCTACAATGAGCAGTTCTTC. Its protein product is CASSSGVGGPYNEQFF.

This rearrangement joins TRBV6-1 to TRBJ2-7, with 13 bases matching TRBD2. Germline V gene data show CDR1 as MNHNS and CDR2 as SASEGT. V lost 6 bases and J lost 4; bases outside the gene matches: 6. The CDR3 is 15 amino acids. The CDR3, as DNA: TGTGCCAGCAGACACACTAGCGGGAGGGAGTACGAGCAGTACTTC. This encodes CASRHTSGREYEQYF.

This rearrangement joins TRBV27 to TRBJ1-2; no definite D call. Trimming left V 3 bases short and J 4 bases short, with 15 bases between. The CDR3 is made up of 15 amino acids. Looked up from germline, CDR1 is MNHEY and CDR2 is SMNVEV (reference sequence). The CDR3 nucleotides are TGTGCCAGCAGTTTGGGAGAACCCTCAATCTATGGCTACACCTTC. As protein: CASSLGEPSIYGYTF.

The rearrangement joins TRBV7-9 to TRBJ2-1; no reliable D call. The CDR3 consists of 17 residues. Trimming removed 4 bases at V and 4 bases at J, with 20 bases between. Germline CDR1 SEHNR, CDR2 FQNEAQ (reference sequence). The CDR3 spells CASSSPTWVRYYNEQFF. CDR3 nucleotide sequence: TGTGCCAGCAGCTCCCCCACGTGGGTACGGTATTACAATGAGCAGTTCTTC.

The rearrangement links TRBV28 to TRBJ2-1; 10 bases line up with TRBD2. Trimming at V came to 4 bases and at J to 4 bases, leaving 10 bases not matched to a gene. CDR1 is MDHEN and CDR2 is SYDVKM in the germline V gene. There are 17 residues in the CDR3. CDR3 DNA: TGTGCCAGCAGTTCCCCCATTCGAGCGGGAGGGTACAATGAGCAGTTCTTC. It codes for CASSSPIRAGGYNEQFF.

V gene TRBV11-2 combines with J gene TRBJ2-1; 9 nucleotides match TRBD1. V dropped 1 base and J dropped 8; count of bases not matched to a gene: 6. Per the germline V gene, CDR1 is SGHAT and CDR2 is FQNNGV. The CDR3 has 15 amino acids. In DNA form, the CDR3 reads TGTGCCAGCAGCTTAGGCGGGACAGGGATCCATGAGCAGTTCTTC. Its protein product is CASSLGGTGIHEQFF.

The chain carries TRBV5-1 and TRBJ1-4; D is unclear. V lost 4 bases and J lost 4, with 17 bases in between. The CDR3 covers 16 residues. Germline V gene lookup returns CDR1 SGHRS and CDR2 YFSETQ. The CDR3 DNA reads TGCGCCAGCAGCCTTGGACCCGGGGAGTATAATGAAAAACTGTTTTTT. As protein: CASSLGPGEYNEKLFF.

V gene TRBV19 combines with J gene TRBJ2-2, with no clear D. V was shortened by 7 bases and J by 4 bases, with 19 bases between the two germline ends. Germline CDR1 and CDR2: LNHDA and SQIVND (reference sequence). This CDR3 has 16 amino acids. The DNA of the CDR3 is TGTGCCAGTACTAAAGGGCAAGGGTACCCCACCGGGGAGCTGTTTTTT. The encoded protein is CASTKGQGYPTGELFF.

The genes are TRBV7-9 and TRBJ2-7; TRBD1 is a possible D gene (6 bases). The V gene's germline CDR1 is SEHNR and CDR2 FQNEAQ (reference sequence). The CDR3 runs to 13 residues. V lost 2 bases and J 3 bases, leaving 8 bases between the germline ends. The CDR3 DNA sequence: TGTGCCAGCAGCTTAATAGGGGGCTACGAGCAGTACTTC. Translated: CASSLIGGYEQYF.

The chain couples TRBV11-3 to TRBJ2-1, with D possibly TRBD2 on 6 matching bases. Trimming shortened V by 3 bases and J by 7 bases, and 13 bases separated the two germline ends. This CDR3 spans 14 amino acids. Germline V gene lookup returns CDR1 SGHNT and CDR2 YENEEA. The CDR3 spells CASSFGGSRNEQFF. CDR3 coding DNA: TGTGCCAGCAGCTTCGGGGGTTCCCGGAATGAGCAGTTCTTC.

The V and J genes are TRBV21-1 and TRBJ2-5; the DNA was not compared with TRBD1, the D call given in the table. TRBV21-1 is classified as a pseudogene. CDR3 length: 16 amino acids. The CDR3 region has the DNA TGTGCCAGCAGCGACCCCGGCCAGGGAAGGGTAGAGACCCAGTACTTC. Protein product: CASSDPGQGRVETQYF.

The chain recombines TRBV6-5 with TRBJ1-2; a weak D match, TRBD1 (6 bases). Germline values: CDR1 MNHEY, CDR2 SVGAGI. V was trimmed by 1 base and J by 3 bases, leaving 9 bases between them. The CDR3 contains 14 residues. As DNA, the CDR3 is TGTGCCAGCAGTTACTTTAAGGGGGACTATGGCTACACCTTC. Protein product: CASSYFKGDYGYTF.

J is TRBJ2-3 and V is TRBV6-6; weak D call: TRBD2 (6 bases). Deletions cut 2 bases from V and 2 bases from J, with 11 bases between. CDR1 and CDR2 from the germline V gene are MNHNY and SVGAGI (reference sequence). The CDR3 spans 15 residues. The CDR3 DNA reads as TGTGCCAGCAGTTACGTGGGGGGACCCACAGATACGCAGTATTTT. Protein product: CASSYVGGPTDTQYF.

This clone was detected only once. The chain employs TRBV5-6 and TRBJ2-7; D uncertain. Looked up from germline, CDR1 is SGHDT and CDR2 is YYEEEE. The length of the CDR3 is 17 residues. V was shortened by 1 base and J by 1 base, with 18 bases between the two germline ends. The CDR3 DNA is TGTGCCAGCAGCTTGAGGTCACAGCTCATCTCATCCTACGAGCAGTACTTC. Translated, it gives CASSLRSQLISSYEQYF.

The V call is TRBV5-1, the J call TRBJ2-2; D is perhaps TRBD1 or TRBD2 (5 bases each). The CDR3 runs 13 residues. The V gene's germline CDR1 is SGHRS and CDR2 YFSETQ. V was shortened by 3 bases and J by 5 bases, with 8 bases between the two germline ends. The CDR3 coding sequence is TGCGCCAGCAGCTCCGGGGCTACCGGGGAGCTGTTTTTT. It specifies CASSSGATGELFF.